This TCR beta chain came from a study of T cell responses to AZD1222 COVID-19 vaccine. Study-wide results and caveats: Increases in Spike-specific TCR breadth and depth were seen after two AZD1222 doses. Spike was spanned by vaccine-associated CD4 TCRs, which were dominant at 160-218 and 743-854.

Repertoires were generated with immunoSEQ multiplex PCR, while TCRdb's copy carries only in-frame clones and drops some. The repertoire has 150,000 to 200,000 clones, more than 80% of them found once; the top ten carry around 2.6%. Trimming pared 3 bases from V and 1 base from J, leaving 10 bases between. The CDR3 is made up of 14 amino acids. Germline V lookup: CDR1 SGHTS, CDR2 YDEGEE. As regards this clone: What it recognizes is unknown.

This TCR derives from an adult in good health. The sequencing used peripheral blood, collected on day 0 of AZD1222 vaccination. The chain combines TRBV5-8 with TRBJ2-5, with D perhaps matching TRBD1 (5 bases). CDR3 sequence reads: CASSSQATQETQYF. Here the CDR3 DNA reads TGTGCCAGCAGCTCACAGGCCACCCAAGAGACCCAGTACTTC.